A selection of T cell receptor beta chains follows, all from one sample in a study of cytomegalovirus exposure and HLA in healthy donors. The method was immunoSEQ multiplex PCR; TCRdb's version includes in-frame clones alone and lacks a portion of them. This table has about 140,000 clones, approximately 80% appearing once. Input material: PBMCs. All receptors come from a woman aged 35 to 49 in good health and CMV-seronegative. The CDR3 runs from the conserved cysteine through the conserved F or W. Fields, in order: D gene, clone size, V gene, J gene, CDR3 DNA, CDR3 protein. The D gene is left open where the match is weak. Some rows have no size entry. The others give once, few or many, or a class for an expanded clone.

d_call: TRBD1
clone_size: .
v_call: TRBV7-9
j_call: TRBJ2-4
cdr3_nt: TGTGCCAGCAGCTTAGCGGACAGGGGGTTCTCGGACGACAGTCAGTACTTC
cdr3_aa: CASSLADRGFSDDSQYF

d_call: .
clone_size: .
v_call: TRBV6-5
j_call: TRBJ2-2
cdr3_nt: TGTGCCAGCAGTCGTGCGGGAATGAACACCGGGGAGCTGTTTTTT
cdr3_aa: CASSRAGMNTGELFF

d_call: .
clone_size: .
v_call: TRBV7-2
j_call: TRBJ1-5
cdr3_nt: TGTGCCAGCAGCTTAGGAGGGAGAAGCAATCAGCCCCAGCATTTT
cdr3_aa: CASSLGGRSNQPQHF

d_call: TRBD1
clone_size: .
v_call: TRBV6-1
j_call: TRBJ2-1
cdr3_nt: TGTGCCAGCAGTGAAGGGACAGGGGGCAATGAGCAGTTCTTC
cdr3_aa: CASSEGTGGNEQFF

d_call: TRBD1
clone_size: once
v_call: TRBV6-1
j_call: TRBJ2-5
cdr3_nt: TGTGCCAGCAGTCGGCCGGGACAGCGGTTGGAGCAGTACTTC
cdr3_aa: CASSRPGQRLEQYF

d_call: TRBD2
clone_size: .
v_call: TRBV5-4
j_call: TRBJ2-1
cdr3_nt: TGTGCCAGCAGCCCTCGACTAGCGGGAGACAATGAGCAGTTCTTC
cdr3_aa: CASSPRLAGDNEQFF

d_call: .
clone_size: few
v_call: TRBV6-6
j_call: TRBJ2-5
cdr3_nt: TGTGCCAGCAGTTACTCTGGGAGCCAAGAGACCCAGTACTTC
cdr3_aa: CASSYSGSQETQYF

d_call: .
clone_size: .
v_call: TRBV11-2
j_call: TRBJ1-4
cdr3_nt: TGTGCCAGCAGCCCTTTCTGGCAGGGGAATGAAAAACTGTTTTTT
cdr3_aa: CASSPFWQGNEKLFF

d_call: .
clone_size: .
v_call: TRBV11-2
j_call: TRBJ2-2
cdr3_nt: TGTGCCAGCAGCCGTCCAGGGACCGGGGAGCTGTTTTTT
cdr3_aa: CASSRPGTGELFF

d_call: .
clone_size: few
v_call: TRBV9
j_call: TRBJ2-4
cdr3_nt: TGTGCCAGCAGCCCGACGTCAAACAGTCAGTACTTC
cdr3_aa: CASSPTSNSQYF

d_call: TRBD1
clone_size: .
v_call: TRBV7-9
j_call: TRBJ1-2
cdr3_nt: TGTGCCAGCAGCTCGGACAGGGGACGTAGCTACACCTTC
cdr3_aa: CASSSDRGRSYTF

d_call: TRBD1
clone_size: .
v_call: TRBV10-3
j_call: TRBJ2-7
cdr3_nt: TGTGCCATCAGTGAGAGTTTGGTGGGGGACAGACCCTACGAGCAGTACTTC
cdr3_aa: CAISESLVGDRPYEQYF

d_call: .
clone_size: .
v_call: TRBV7-2
j_call: TRBJ1-4
cdr3_nt: TGTGCCAGCAGCTTACAGGGGCACCGAACTAATGAAAAACTGTTTTTT
cdr3_aa: CASSLQGHRTNEKLFF

d_call: .
clone_size: .
v_call: TRBV7-2
j_call: TRBJ2-5
cdr3_nt: TGTGCCAGCAGCGCCCGTCCGGGAGACTACCAAGAGACCCAGTACTTC
cdr3_aa: CASSARPGDYQETQYF

d_call: TRBD1
clone_size: .
v_call: TRBV5-1
j_call: TRBJ2-1
cdr3_nt: TGCGCCAGCAGCTTGGTGGGGACAGGGAGCTACAATGAGCAGTTCTTC
cdr3_aa: CASSLVGTGSYNEQFF

d_call: TRBD1
clone_size: .
v_call: TRBV5-6
j_call: TRBJ1-4
cdr3_nt: TGTGCCAGCAGCTGGCGACAGGGGGGAAATGAAAAACTGTTTTTT
cdr3_aa: CASSWRQGGNEKLFF

d_call: TRBD1
clone_size: .
v_call: TRBV7-3
j_call: TRBJ1-6
cdr3_nt: TGTGCCAGCAGCTCTGAGGGACAGGGAAATTCACCCCTCCACTTT
cdr3_aa: CASSSEGQGNSPLHF

d_call: .
clone_size: .
v_call: TRBV2
j_call: TRBJ1-2
cdr3_nt: TGTGCCAGCGTGGCTACCCAGAGGGGCTACACCTTC
cdr3_aa: CASVATQRGYTF

d_call: .
clone_size: few
v_call: TRBV19
j_call: TRBJ2-2
cdr3_nt: TGTGCCAGTAGTCCGTTCCCTACTAACACCGGGGAGCTGTTTTTT
cdr3_aa: CASSPFPTNTGELFF

d_call: TRBD1
clone_size: .
v_call: TRBV2
j_call: TRBJ2-5
cdr3_nt: TGTGCCAGCAACGGTTACAGGGGGGAAGAGACCCAGTACTTC
cdr3_aa: CASNGYRGEETQYF

d_call: .
clone_size: .
v_call: TRBV28
j_call: TRBJ2-2
cdr3_nt: TGTGCCAGCAGTTTGGGAGGCAGTAACACCGGGGAGCTGTTTTTT
cdr3_aa: CASSLGGSNTGELFF

d_call: .
clone_size: .
v_call: TRBV7-3
j_call: TRBJ1-3
cdr3_nt: TGTGCCAGCAGCCCCTCCCTCGAGGGTCTAAGAAACACCATATATTTT
cdr3_aa: CASSPSLEGLRNTIYF

d_call: TRBD1
clone_size: .
v_call: TRBV10-1
j_call: TRBJ2-7
cdr3_nt: TGCGCCAGCATAGCCAGGGACAGCTACGAGCAGTACTTC
cdr3_aa: CASIARDSYEQYF

d_call: TRBD1
clone_size: .
v_call: TRBV19
j_call: TRBJ1-5
cdr3_nt: TGTGCCAGTAGGACTTGGGACAGGGCCAATCAGCCCCAGCATTTT
cdr3_aa: CASRTWDRANQPQHF

d_call: TRBD2
clone_size: once
v_call: TRBV19
j_call: TRBJ2-2
cdr3_nt: TGTGCCAGTAGGGGGAGGGGAGGGTTGACCACCGGGGAGCTGTTTTTT
cdr3_aa: CASRGRGGLTTGELFF

d_call: TRBD1
clone_size: .
v_call: TRBV19
j_call: TRBJ2-3
cdr3_nt: TGTGCCAGTAGTGTCCGGGACAGAGTCACAGATACGCAGTATTTT
cdr3_aa: CASSVRDRVTDTQYF

d_call: TRBD2
clone_size: .
v_call: TRBV5-1
j_call: TRBJ2-1
cdr3_nt: TGCGCCAGCCAGGAGGGAACTAGCGGGAGGAATGAGCAGTTCTTC
cdr3_aa: CASQEGTSGRNEQFF

d_call: TRBD2
clone_size: .
v_call: TRBV4-1
j_call: TRBJ2-5
cdr3_nt: TGCGCCAGCAGCCAGGTACTAGCGAAACAAGAGACCCAGTACTTC
cdr3_aa: CASSQVLAKQETQYF

d_call: .
clone_size: many
v_call: TRBV15
j_call: TRBJ2-1
cdr3_nt: TGTGCCACCAGCAGAGGGGACCGGGAGTGGTCCTACAATGAGCAGTTCTTC
cdr3_aa: CATSRGDREWSYNEQFF

d_call: .
clone_size: .
v_call: TRBV6-5
j_call: TRBJ1-5
cdr3_nt: TGTGCCAGCAGTTACTCAGTCGGGTATCAGCCCCAGCATTTT
cdr3_aa: CASSYSVGYQPQHF

d_call: .
clone_size: .
v_call: TRBV2
j_call: TRBJ2-4
cdr3_nt: TGTGCCACCAGGGGAGATAAAAACATTCAGTACTTC
cdr3_aa: CATRGDKNIQYF

d_call: .
clone_size: few
v_call: TRBV5-4
j_call: TRBJ2-7
cdr3_nt: TGTGCCAGCAGCTTGGCAGGGGGGCCTTACTACGAGCAGTACTTC
cdr3_aa: CASSLAGGPYYEQYF

d_call: .
clone_size: .
v_call: TRBV11-2
j_call: TRBJ1-1
cdr3_nt: TGTGCCAGCAGAATCAATAGCGTCACTGAAGCTTTCTTT
cdr3_aa: CASRINSVTEAFF

d_call: TRBD2
clone_size: once
v_call: TRBV5-1
j_call: TRBJ2-3
cdr3_nt: TGCGCCAGCAGCTTGGTTTGGAGCGGGATAAGTGGAGATACGCAGTATTTT
cdr3_aa: CASSLVWSGISGDTQYF

d_call: .
clone_size: .
v_call: TRBV4-2
j_call: TRBJ2-7
cdr3_nt: TGTGCCAGCAGCCAAGAATACGCGGGGAGCGACGAGCAGTACTTC
cdr3_aa: CASSQEYAGSDEQYF

d_call: .
clone_size: .
v_call: TRBV6-5
j_call: TRBJ2-1
cdr3_nt: TGTGCCAGCAGTTACGGCGGTTATCGCTACAATGAGCAGTTCTTC
cdr3_aa: CASSYGGYRYNEQFF

d_call: .
clone_size: .
v_call: TRBV7-2
j_call: TRBJ2-7
cdr3_nt: TGTGCCAGCAGCTTAGTAAACGGGGCCTACGAGCAGTACTTC
cdr3_aa: CASSLVNGAYEQYF

d_call: .
clone_size: .
v_call: TRBV28
j_call: TRBJ1-5
cdr3_nt: TGTGCCAGCAGTTCGCCCCCAGGGGCGGGTCAGCCCCAGCATTTT
cdr3_aa: CASSSPPGAGQPQHF

d_call: TRBD1
clone_size: .
v_call: TRBV19
j_call: TRBJ2-3
cdr3_nt: TGTGCCAGTAGTACGACAGGGGTGAATACGCAGTATTTT
cdr3_aa: CASSTTGVNTQYF

d_call: .
clone_size: .
v_call: TRBV7-3
j_call: TRBJ1-6
cdr3_nt: TGTGCCAGCAGGGAACAGGGTAACTCACCCCTCCACTTT
cdr3_aa: CASREQGNSPLHF

d_call: .
clone_size: .
v_call: TRBV28
j_call: TRBJ2-3
cdr3_nt: TGTGCCAGCAGTTCGCTAGCTAGTTATTCAACTGATACGCAGTATTTT
cdr3_aa: CASSSLASYSTDTQYF

d_call: TRBD1
clone_size: .
v_call: TRBV5-1
j_call: TRBJ2-2
cdr3_nt: TGCGCCAGCAGCCCGCCAGGGGGATCTAACACCGGGGAGCTGTTTTTT
cdr3_aa: CASSPPGGSNTGELFF

d_call: TRBD1
clone_size: few
v_call: TRBV27
j_call: TRBJ1-4
cdr3_nt: TGTGCCAGCAGTCCGGGGACAGGGCATGAAAAACTGTTTTTT
cdr3_aa: CASSPGTGHEKLFF

d_call: TRBD2
clone_size: .
v_call: TRBV7-3
j_call: TRBJ2-5
cdr3_nt: TGTGCCAGCAGCCTAGCGGGGGGGCAGGGGCAAGAGACCCAGTACTTC
cdr3_aa: CASSLAGGQGQETQYF

d_call: .
clone_size: .
v_call: TRBV18
j_call: TRBJ1-1
cdr3_nt: TGTGCCAGCTCACGAAAGTCAGGAGAAGCTTTCTTT
cdr3_aa: CASSRKSGEAFF

d_call: TRBD1
clone_size: .
v_call: TRBV7-2
j_call: TRBJ1-2
cdr3_nt: TGTGCCAGCAGCTTAGAGGTGGGACAGGGGGCGAGCGGCTACACCTTC
cdr3_aa: CASSLEVGQGASGYTF

d_call: TRBD2
clone_size: once
v_call: TRBV5-4
j_call: TRBJ2-3
cdr3_nt: TGTGCCAGCAGCTTGTTTAGCGGGGGTGCGGGGGAGACGCAGTATTTT
cdr3_aa: CASSLFSGGAGETQYF

d_call: .
clone_size: .
v_call: TRBV7-9
j_call: TRBJ1-1
cdr3_nt: TGTGCCAGCAGCTTACAGGAGAGCGGAGGCACTGAAGCTTTCTTT
cdr3_aa: CASSLQESGGTEAFF

d_call: .
clone_size: few
v_call: TRBV6-5
j_call: TRBJ2-1
cdr3_nt: TGTGCCAGCAGTTACTATGGCCTGGGGGCGAGCTCGGTCTTC
cdr3_aa: CASSYYGLGASSVF

d_call: TRBD1
clone_size: .
v_call: TRBV4-1
j_call: TRBJ1-2
cdr3_nt: TGCGCCAGCAGCCAAGATAAACAGGGGGCAGCCTATGGCTACACCTTC
cdr3_aa: CASSQDKQGAAYGYTF

d_call: TRBD2
clone_size: .
v_call: TRBV29-1
j_call: TRBJ2-1
cdr3_nt: TGCAGCGGCGGCGGGAGGGAAATTAATGAGCAGTTCTTC
cdr3_aa: CSGGGREINEQFF

d_call: .
clone_size: .
v_call: TRBV29-1
j_call: TRBJ1-3
cdr3_nt: TGCAGCGTTCCAGGGGCTACTGGAAACACCATATATTTT
cdr3_aa: CSVPGATGNTIYF

d_call: .
clone_size: .
v_call: TRBV7-3
j_call: TRBJ2-2
cdr3_nt: TGTGCCAGCAGCTTAATGCCACAGACGAACACCGGGGAGCTGTTTTTT
cdr3_aa: CASSLMPQTNTGELFF

d_call: TRBD1
clone_size: .
v_call: TRBV28
j_call: TRBJ1-5
cdr3_nt: TGTGCCAGCAGTTTGAGACAGGGTAGCAATCAGCCCCAGCATTTT
cdr3_aa: CASSLRQGSNQPQHF

d_call: .
clone_size: .
v_call: TRBV20-1
j_call: TRBJ1-1
cdr3_nt: TGCAGTGTCAGCGAGCTTGGGGCTTTCTTT
cdr3_aa: CSVSELGAFF

d_call: TRBD1
clone_size: few
v_call: TRBV4-3
j_call: TRBJ2-6
cdr3_nt: TGCGCCAGCAGCCAAGGGGGACAGGGGGCGTCTGGGGCCAACGTCCTGACTTTC
cdr3_aa: CASSQGGQGASGANVLTF

d_call: TRBD1
clone_size: .
v_call: TRBV5-4
j_call: TRBJ1-6
cdr3_nt: TGTGCCAGCAGCTTGGCGACAGGGGGCATCTATAATTCACCCCTCCACTTT
cdr3_aa: CASSLATGGIYNSPLHF